What follows are 24 T cell receptor beta chains derived from one specimen sequenced in a study of blood T cell repertoires in COVID-19. Libraries were prepared by immunoSEQ multiplex PCR; TCRdb keeps only in-frame clonotypes and omits some of them. The profile covers 95,000 to 150,000 clones, with 85% appearing a single time and about a tenth taken by the ten largest. Input material: peripheral blood. The receptors derive from a man at least 80 years old with acute or convalescent COVID-19.

This sequence joins TRBV5-1 and TRBJ1-2, with TRBD1 identical over 7 bases. The CDR3 contains 12 residues. Germline V CDR1 and CDR2: SGHRS, YFSETQ. V lost 0 bases and J lost 7; bases outside the gene matches: 0. The CDR3 reads CASSLGQGGYTF. The DNA for the CDR3 is TGCGCCAGCAGCTTGGGACAGGGTGGCTACACCTTC. Based on the CDR3 plus reference TRBV5-1 and TRBJ1-2, the full variable domain is KAGVTQTPRYLIKTRGQQVTLSCSPISGHRSVSWYQQTPGQGLQFLFEYFSETQRNKGNFPGRFSGRQFSNSRSEMNVSTLELGDSALYLCASSLGQGGYTFGSGTRLTVV.

This clone was seen a handful of times. The J gene is TRBJ1-6, the V gene TRBV19, with D unclear. The CDR3 loop spans 14 amino acids. Per germline, CDR1 LNHDA and CDR2 SQIVND (reference sequence). V lost 4 bases and J 6 bases, leaving 10 bases between the germline ends. The CDR3 protein is CASSNPPGNSPLHF. The CDR3 region has the DNA TGTGCCAGTAGTAACCCCCCCGGTAATTCACCCCTCCACTTT.

The chain links TRBV5-6 to TRBJ2-7, with D possibly being TRBD2 (5 bases). The V and J ends lost 5 bases and 4 bases respectively, with 19 bases between them. CDR1 is SGHDT, CDR2 YYEEEE, per germline. CDR3 length equals 15 residues. Here the CDR3 reads CASRLDPEGWYEQYF. The CDR3 nucleotides read TGTGCCAGCAGGCTGGACCCAGAGGGCTGGTACGAGCAGTACTTC.

The V and J genes are TRBV5-1 and TRBJ1-1; a possible D gene is TRBD1 (6 bases). This CDR3 comprises 13 residues. Germline V gene data show CDR1 as SGHRS and CDR2 as YFSETQ. V was trimmed by 1 base and J by 7 bases, leaving 11 bases between them. The CDR3 reads CASSLRTEGEAFF. CDR3 nucleotides: TGCGCCAGCAGCTTGAGGACAGAGGGTGAAGCTTTCTTT.

This clone has a single count. The V and J genes are TRBV5-5 and TRBJ2-5, with 11 bases lining up with TRBD1. The germline V gene has CDR1 SGHKS and CDR2 YYEKEE (reference sequence). With 1 base clipped from V and 4 bases from J, the junction kept 3 bases outside the gene matches. CDR3 size: 15 residues. CDR3 bases: TGTGCCAGCAGCTTGTCGGGACAGGGGGGAGAGACCCAGTACTTC. Its protein is CASSLSGQGGETQYF. The variable domain in full, with the rest retrieved from reference TRBV5-5 and TRBJ2-5, is DAGVTQSPTHLIKTRGQQVTLRCSPISGHKSVSWYQQVLGQGPQFIFQYYEKEERGRGNFPDRFSARQFPNYSSELNVNALLLGDSALYLCASSLSGQGGETQYFGPGTRLLVL.

The chain couples TRBV5-4 to TRBJ2-7; TRBD2 is a possible D gene (6 bases). V shed 1 base and J shed 7 bases, with 18 bases lying between them. This CDR3 comprises 15 residues. Germline values: CDR1 SGHNT, CDR2 YYREEE (reference sequence). The CDR3 DNA reads as TGTGCCAGCAGCTTGACCAGCGGGTTTCTAGGAGAGCAGTACTTC. Its translation is CASSLTSGFLGEQYF.

J is TRBJ1-4 and V is TRBV18; D uncertain. The germline V gene has CDR1 KGHSH and CDR2 LQKENI. This CDR3 contains 16 residues. The V and J ends lost 3 bases and 7 bases respectively, with 18 bases between them. CDR3 coding DNA: TGTGCCAGCTCACCGAGGGCGGTCGTCCGTGTTGAAAAACTGTTTTTT. It yields the protein CASSPRAVVRVEKLFF.

This clone was picked up one time. Different DNA sequences within this sample yield the same CDR3. The V call is TRBV18, the J call TRBJ1-5, with 9 nucleotides matching TRBD1. The germline V gene encodes CDR1 KGHSH and CDR2 LQKENI. The CDR3 runs 14 residues. V shed 2 bases and J 7 bases; nucleotides not matched to a gene: 3. CDR3 coding DNA: TGTGCCAGCTCACCAGGGACAGGGAACCAGCCCCAGCATTTT. It encodes CASSPGTGNQPQHF.

This chain connects TRBV7-9 to TRBJ1-5; 11 bases agree with TRBD1. V lost 3 bases and J lost 6; bases outside the gene matches: 4. There are 15 residues in the CDR3. Germline loops: CDR1 SEHNR, CDR2 FQNEAQ (reference sequence). The CDR3, as DNA: TGTGCCAGCAGCTTTTACGGGACAGGGGGTCAGCCCCAGCATTTT. This translates into CASSFYGTGGQPQHF.

This chain links TRBV18 with TRBJ1-2; D possibly corresponds to TRBD1 (6 bases). The CDR3 runs 14 residues. V dropped 1 base and J dropped 6 bases, with 12 bases sitting between them. Per the germline V gene, CDR1 is KGHSH and CDR2 is LQKENI. CDR3 coding DNA: TGTGCCAGCTCACCACGCCGAGGGGACAATGGCTACACCTTC. Amino acid sequence: CASSPRRGDNGYTF. Drawing the rest from reference TRBV18 and TRBJ1-2, the complete variable domain is NAGVMQNPRHLVRRRGQEARLRCSPMKGHSHVYWYRQLPEEGLKFMVYLQKENIIDESGMPKERFSAEFPKEGPSILRIQQVVRGDSAAYFCASSPRRGDNGYTFGSGTRLTVV.

This clone appeared a single time. The chain employs TRBV7-2 and TRBJ2-3; D call uncertain. From germline, CDR1 is SGHTA and CDR2 FQGNSA. The CDR3 is 14 amino acids. V lost 5 bases and J lost 1, with 10 bases in between. The CDR3 DNA reads TGTGCCAGCAGCCCATTCTCGGGCACAGATACGCAGTATTTT. Its translation: CASSPFSGTDTQYF. Full variable domain (remainder filled in from reference TRBV7-2 and TRBJ2-3): GAGVSQSPSNKVTEKGKDVELRCDPISGHTALYWYRQSLGQGLEFLIYFQGNSAPDKSGLPSDRFSAERTGGSVSTLTIQRTQQEDSAVYLCASSPFSGTDTQYFGPGTRLTVL.

This rearrangement joins TRBV2 to TRBJ1-6, with a tentative D call TRBD1 (5 bases). The CDR3 covers 14 residues. In germline, CDR1 is SNHLY, CDR2 FYNNEI. Trimming left V 7 bases short and J 4 bases short, with 11 bases between. DNA for the CDR3: TGTGCCAGCATGGGGCTTCGGTATAATTCACCCCTCCACTTT. This translates into CASMGLRYNSPLHF. The full variable domain, its missing parts supplied by reference TRBV2 and TRBJ1-6, is EPEVTQTPSHQVTQMGQEVILRCVPISNHLYFYWYRQILGQKVEFLVSFYNNEISEKSEIFDDQFSVERPDGSNFTLKIRSTKLEDSAMYFCASMGLRYNSPLHFGNGTRLTVT.

The rearrangement links TRBV12-5 to TRBJ2-2, with D possibly TRBD1 on 5 matching bases. This CDR3 is built from 14 residues. Germline loops: CDR1 LGHNT, CDR2 FRNRAP. The V and J ends lost 7 bases and 6 bases respectively, with 15 bases between them. The CDR3 is CASVTDSISGELFF. CDR3 in DNA: TGTGCTAGTGTGACAGATTCCATTTCCGGGGAGCTGTTTTTT.

This clone has only a few counts. The chain uses TRBV4-1 and TRBJ1-1; D might be TRBD1 (6 bases). The V end lost 3 bases, the J end lost 4 bases, and 18 bases lay between the germline ends. The germline CDR1 and CDR2 sequences are MGHRA and YSYEKL. CDR3 length: 16 amino acids. CDR3 sequence: CASSHAGGGGGTEAFF. CDR3 in DNA: TGCGCCAGCAGCCATGCCGGTGGGGGCGGAGGCACTGAAGCTTTCTTT.

In regard to this clone: The same CDR3 arises from other DNA sequences in this sample as well. V is TRBV19 and J is TRBJ1-6; D is undetermined. The germline V gene encodes CDR1 LNHDA and CDR2 SQIVND (reference sequence). Trimming cost V 7 bases and J 0 bases, with 7 bases left between them. This CDR3 comprises 14 residues. The CDR3 sequence: CASTPSSYNSPLHF. CDR3 DNA sequence: TGTGCCAGTACGCCCAGCTCCTATAATTCACCCCTCCACTTT.

This CDR3 is CAWTGSTNYGYTF. As DNA, the CDR3 is TGTGCCTGGACAGGTTCTACTAACTATGGCTACACCTTC. This chain links TRBV30 with TRBJ1-2; no clear D. The ends were cut back, 4 bases at V and 0 bases at J, with 9 bases in the middle. This CDR3 spans 13 amino acids. Germline loops: CDR1 GTSNPN, CDR2 SVGIG (reference sequence).

The CDR3: CASRPEGALRTDTQYF. Written as DNA, the CDR3 is TGTGCCAGTAGGCCTGAGGGGGCTCTGAGGACAGATACGCAGTATTTT. The V gene is TRBV19, the J gene TRBJ2-3, with 7 bases fitting TRBD1. V dropped 6 bases and J dropped 3; count of bases not matched to a gene: 12. This CDR3 spans 16 amino acids. Germline V gene lookup returns CDR1 LNHDA and CDR2 SQIVND (reference sequence).

The genes are TRBV3-1 (or the pseudogene TRBV3-2) and TRBJ1-4, with 8 positions matching TRBD1. The trim removed 4 bases at V and 8 bases at J, leaving 6 bases unmatched. CDR3 length equals 14 residues. The germline V gene has CDR1 LGHDT and CDR2 YNNKEL (reference sequence). The CDR3 nucleotides are TGTGCCAGCAGCCCGGGACAGGTTTTGGAAAAACTGTTTTTT. Translated, it gives CASSPGQVLEKLFF.

J is TRBJ2-1 and V is TRBV5-1; 11 nucleotides line up with TRBD2. This CDR3 contains 16 residues. The V gene's germline CDR1 is SGHRS and CDR2 YFSETQ. Trimming took 4 bases from V and 0 from J; bases not matched to a gene: 3. The chain's CDR3 is CASSETSGSSYNEQFF. CDR3 DNA sequence: TGCGCCAGCAGCGAAACTAGCGGGAGCTCCTACAATGAGCAGTTCTTC.

The chain employs TRBV6-5 and TRBJ1-2; perhaps TRBD1 as D (6 bases). Trimming took off 5 bases at V and 8 bases at J, with 12 bases between the two ends. In germline, CDR1 is MNHEY, CDR2 SVGAGI. The CDR3 totals 12 residues. CDR3 protein: CASSTGFRGYTF. The CDR3 coding sequence is TGTGCCAGCAGTACAGGGTTTCGGGGCTACACCTTC.

CDR3 region: CASSSRTDQPQHF. The CDR3 DNA sequence: TGTGCCAGCAGCTCTCGGACAGATCAGCCCCAGCATTTT. This chain connects TRBV12-1 to TRBJ1-5; the table calls TRBD1, which could not be checked here. TRBV12-1 is termed a pseudogene. The CDR3 contains 13 residues.

This clone was seen a single time. This chain joins TRBV10-2 and TRBJ1-3; a possible D gene is TRBD2 (7 bases). The DNA matches TRBJ2-2 better at its end, which makes the J call doubtful. The CDR3 is made up of 16 amino acids. Germline assignment: CDR1 WSHSY and CDR2 SAAADI. CDR3 residues: CASLGGGRTNTGELFF. Here the CDR3 DNA reads TGCGCCAGCCTGGGCGGGGGCAGAACGAACACCGGGGAGCTGTTTTTT.

This clone occurred once. The chain uses TRBV29-1 and TRBJ2-3, with 14 bases identical to TRBD2. Germline CDR1 and CDR2: SQVTM and ANQGSEA. The ends lost 5 bases at V and 15 bases at J; junction bases unmatched: 13. There are 14 residues in the CDR3. This chain's CDR3 is CSVSGLAGAPVGYF. The CDR3 nucleotides are TGCAGCGTTTCGGGACTAGCGGGAGCCCCTGTCGGCTATTTT.

The chain's CDR3 is CASSRGTGGTSERHEQYF. The DNA of the CDR3 is TGTGCCAGCAGCCGCGGGACAGGCGGGACTAGCGAGCGCCACGAGCAGTACTTC. The chain is built from TRBV7-2 and TRBJ2-7, with 10 bases that match TRBD2. The CDR3 loop spans 18 amino acids. The V segment lost 5 bases and the J segment 5 bases; nucleotides outside the gene matches: 18. Germline-derived CDR1 and CDR2 are SGHTA and FQGNSA.